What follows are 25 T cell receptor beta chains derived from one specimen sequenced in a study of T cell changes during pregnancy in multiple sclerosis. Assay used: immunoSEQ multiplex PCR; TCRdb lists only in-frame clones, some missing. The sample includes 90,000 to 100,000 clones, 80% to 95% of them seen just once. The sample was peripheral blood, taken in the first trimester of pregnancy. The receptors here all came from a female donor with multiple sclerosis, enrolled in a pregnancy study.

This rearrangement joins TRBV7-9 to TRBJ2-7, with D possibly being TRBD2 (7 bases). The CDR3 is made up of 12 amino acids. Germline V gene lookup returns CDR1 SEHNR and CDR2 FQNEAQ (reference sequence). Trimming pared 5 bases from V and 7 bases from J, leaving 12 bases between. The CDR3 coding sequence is TGTGCCAGCAGCCTAGAGGGGGGGGAGCAGTACTTC. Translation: CASSLEGGEQYF.

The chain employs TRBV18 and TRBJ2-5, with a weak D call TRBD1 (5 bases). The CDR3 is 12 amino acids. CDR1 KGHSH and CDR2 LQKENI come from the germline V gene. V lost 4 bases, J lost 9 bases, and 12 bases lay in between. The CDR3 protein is CASSQNQGPQYF. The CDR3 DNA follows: TGTGCCAGCTCACAGAATCAGGGCCCCCAGTACTTC.

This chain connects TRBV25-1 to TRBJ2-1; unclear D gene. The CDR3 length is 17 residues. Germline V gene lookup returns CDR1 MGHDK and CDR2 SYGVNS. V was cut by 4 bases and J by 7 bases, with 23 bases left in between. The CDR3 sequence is CASSVSTRSNPSNEQFF. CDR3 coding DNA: TGTGCCAGCAGTGTCTCGACACGGTCAAATCCCTCAAATGAGCAGTTCTTC.

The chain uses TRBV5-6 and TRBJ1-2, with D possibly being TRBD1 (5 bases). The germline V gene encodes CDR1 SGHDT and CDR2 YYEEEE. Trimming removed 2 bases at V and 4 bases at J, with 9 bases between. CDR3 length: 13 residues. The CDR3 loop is CASSFGGVYGYTF. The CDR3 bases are TGTGCCAGCAGCTTTGGAGGGGTCTATGGCTACACCTTC.

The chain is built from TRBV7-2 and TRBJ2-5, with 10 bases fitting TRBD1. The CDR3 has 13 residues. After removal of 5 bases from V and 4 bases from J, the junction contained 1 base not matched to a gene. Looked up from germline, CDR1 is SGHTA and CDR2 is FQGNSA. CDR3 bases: TGTGCCAGCAGCCGGGACAGGGGAGAGACCCAGTACTTC. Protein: CASSRDRGETQYF.

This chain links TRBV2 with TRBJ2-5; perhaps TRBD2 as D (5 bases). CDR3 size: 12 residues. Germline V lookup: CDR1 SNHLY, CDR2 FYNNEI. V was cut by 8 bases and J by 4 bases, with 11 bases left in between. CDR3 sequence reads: CASGRQRETQYF. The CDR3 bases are TGTGCCAGCGGGAGACAACGAGAGACCCAGTACTTC.

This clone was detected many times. In nucleotides, the CDR3 is TGCGCCAGCAGACTAGGGAACACTGAAGCTTTCTTT. Translated, it gives CASRLGNTEAFF. V usage is TRBV4-1 and J usage is TRBJ1-1; no reliable D call. Deletions cut 6 bases from V and 1 base from J, with 6 bases between. The CDR3 covers 12 residues. The V gene's germline CDR1 is MGHRA and CDR2 YSYEKL.

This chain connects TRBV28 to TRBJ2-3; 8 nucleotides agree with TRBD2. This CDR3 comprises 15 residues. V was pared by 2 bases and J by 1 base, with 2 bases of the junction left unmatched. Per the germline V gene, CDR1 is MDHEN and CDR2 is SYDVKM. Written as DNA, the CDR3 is TGTGCCAGCAGTTTACGCGGGAGGCGCACAGATACGCAGTATTTT. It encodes CASSLRGRRTDTQYF.

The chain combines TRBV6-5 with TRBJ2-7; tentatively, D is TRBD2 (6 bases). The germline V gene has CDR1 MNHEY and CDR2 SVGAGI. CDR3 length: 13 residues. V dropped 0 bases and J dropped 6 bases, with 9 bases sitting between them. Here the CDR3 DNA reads TGTGCCAGCAGTTACTCGGGTAGCGGCGAGCAGTACTTC. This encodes CASSYSGSGEQYF.

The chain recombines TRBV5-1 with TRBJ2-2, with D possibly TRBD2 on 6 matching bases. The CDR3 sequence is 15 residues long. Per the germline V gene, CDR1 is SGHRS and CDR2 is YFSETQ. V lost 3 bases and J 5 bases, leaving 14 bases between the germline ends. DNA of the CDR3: TGCGCCAGCAGCTCGGGACTTTCCTGGACCGGGGAGCTGTTTTTT. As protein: CASSSGLSWTGELFF.

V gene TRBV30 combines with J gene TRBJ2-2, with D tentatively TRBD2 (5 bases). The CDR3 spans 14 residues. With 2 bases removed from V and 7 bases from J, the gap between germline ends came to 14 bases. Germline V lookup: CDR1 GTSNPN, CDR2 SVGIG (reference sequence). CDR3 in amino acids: CAWSPLALDGELFF. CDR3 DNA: TGTGCCTGGAGTCCCTTAGCGCTCGACGGGGAGCTGTTTTTT.

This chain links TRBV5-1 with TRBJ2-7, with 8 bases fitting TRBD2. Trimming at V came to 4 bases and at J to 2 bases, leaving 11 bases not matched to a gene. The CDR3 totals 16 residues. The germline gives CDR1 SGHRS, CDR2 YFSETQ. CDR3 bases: TGCGCCAGCAGCCTGGGGGGAGCGGGGGCGGCCTACGAGCAGTACTTC. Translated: CASSLGGAGAAYEQYF. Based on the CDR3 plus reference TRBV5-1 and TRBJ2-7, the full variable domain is KAGVTQTPRYLIKTRGQQVTLSCSPISGHRSVSWYQQTPGQGLQFLFEYFSETQRNKGNFPGRFSGRQFSNSRSEMNVSTLELGDSALYLCASSLGGAGAAYEQYFGPGTRLTVT.

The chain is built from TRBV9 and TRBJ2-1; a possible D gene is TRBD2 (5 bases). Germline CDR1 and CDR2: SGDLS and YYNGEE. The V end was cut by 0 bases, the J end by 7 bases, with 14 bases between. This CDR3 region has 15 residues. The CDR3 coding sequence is TGTGCCAGCAGCGTAGGGGGATCCGGGATGAATGAGCAGTTCTTC. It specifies CASSVGGSGMNEQFF.

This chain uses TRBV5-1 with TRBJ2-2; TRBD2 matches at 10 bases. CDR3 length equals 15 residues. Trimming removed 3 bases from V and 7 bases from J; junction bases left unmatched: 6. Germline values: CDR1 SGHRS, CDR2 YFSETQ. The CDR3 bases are TGCGCCAGCAGCTATCTAGCGGGAGCAATCGGGGAGCTGTTTTTT. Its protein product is CASSYLAGAIGELFF.

The CDR3 coding sequence is TGTGCTAGTGGTGTGAAGGGACAGGGGCCTAGAGGGGAGCAGTTCTTC. This codes for CASGVKGQGPRGEQFF. This chain uses TRBV12-5 with TRBJ2-1; the match to TRBD1 covers 10 bases. The trim removed 5 bases at V and 10 bases at J, leaving 14 bases unmatched. There are 16 residues in the CDR3. Per the germline V gene, CDR1 is LGHNT and CDR2 is FRNRAP.

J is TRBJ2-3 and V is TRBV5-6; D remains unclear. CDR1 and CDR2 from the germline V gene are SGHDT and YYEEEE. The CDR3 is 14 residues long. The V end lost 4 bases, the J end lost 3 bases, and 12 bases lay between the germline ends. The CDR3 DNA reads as TGTGCCAGCAGCGCCCGCCTAGTAACAGATACGCAGTATTTT. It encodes CASSARLVTDTQYF.

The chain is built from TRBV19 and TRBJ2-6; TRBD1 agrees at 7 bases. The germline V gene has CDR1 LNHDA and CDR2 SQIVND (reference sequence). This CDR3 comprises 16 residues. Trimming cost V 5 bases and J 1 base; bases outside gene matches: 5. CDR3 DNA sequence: TGTGCCAGTAGTGTCCTACAGGGGTCTGGGGCCAACGTCCTGACTTTC. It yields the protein CASSVLQGSGANVLTF.

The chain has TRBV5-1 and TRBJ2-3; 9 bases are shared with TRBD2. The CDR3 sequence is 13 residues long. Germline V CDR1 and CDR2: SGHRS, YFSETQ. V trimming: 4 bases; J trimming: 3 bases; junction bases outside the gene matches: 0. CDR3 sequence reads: CASSTSGTDTQYF. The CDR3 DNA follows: TGCGCCAGCAGCACTAGCGGGACAGATACGCAGTATTTT.

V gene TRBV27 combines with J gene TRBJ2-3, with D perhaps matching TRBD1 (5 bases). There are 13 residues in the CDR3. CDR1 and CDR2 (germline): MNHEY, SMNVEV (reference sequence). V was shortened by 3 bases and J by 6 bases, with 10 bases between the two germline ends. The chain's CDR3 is CASSFLSGDTQYF. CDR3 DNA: TGTGCCAGCAGTTTCCTCTCAGGGGATACGCAGTATTTT.

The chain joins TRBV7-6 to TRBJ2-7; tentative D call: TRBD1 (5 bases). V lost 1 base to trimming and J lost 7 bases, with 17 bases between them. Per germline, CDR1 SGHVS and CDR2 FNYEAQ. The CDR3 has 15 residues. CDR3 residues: CASSLGRQGFGEQYF. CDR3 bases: TGTGCCAGCAGCTTAGGGCGTCAGGGCTTCGGGGAGCAGTACTTC.

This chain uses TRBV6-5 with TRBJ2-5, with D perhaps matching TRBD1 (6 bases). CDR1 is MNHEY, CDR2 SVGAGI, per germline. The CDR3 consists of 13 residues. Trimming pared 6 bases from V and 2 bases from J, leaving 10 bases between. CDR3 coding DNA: TGTGCCAGCAGGCGGACAGTACAAGAGACCCAGTACTTC. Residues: CASRRTVQETQYF.

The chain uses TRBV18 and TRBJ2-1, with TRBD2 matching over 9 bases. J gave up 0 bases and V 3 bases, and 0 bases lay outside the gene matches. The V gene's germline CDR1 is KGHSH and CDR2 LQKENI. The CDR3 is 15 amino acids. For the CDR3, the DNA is TGTGCCAGCTCACCTAGCGGGAGCTCCTACAATGAGCAGTTCTTC. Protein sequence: CASSPSGSSYNEQFF. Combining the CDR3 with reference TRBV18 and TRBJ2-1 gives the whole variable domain NAGVMQNPRHLVRRRGQEARLRCSPMKGHSHVYWYRQLPEEGLKFMVYLQKENIIDESGMPKERFSAEFPKEGPSILRIQQVVRGDSAAYFCASSPSGSSYNEQFFGPGTRLTVL.

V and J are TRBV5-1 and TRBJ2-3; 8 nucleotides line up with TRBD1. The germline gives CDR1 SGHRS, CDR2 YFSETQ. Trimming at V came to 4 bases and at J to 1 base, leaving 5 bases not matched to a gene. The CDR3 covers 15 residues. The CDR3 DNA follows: TGCGCCAGCAGCCGCGGACAGGGACGCACAGATACGCAGTATTTT. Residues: CASSRGQGRTDTQYF.

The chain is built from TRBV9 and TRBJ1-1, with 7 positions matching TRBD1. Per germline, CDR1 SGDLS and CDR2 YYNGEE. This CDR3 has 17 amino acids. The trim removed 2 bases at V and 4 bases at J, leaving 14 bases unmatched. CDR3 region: CASSVDRRQGVGTEAFF. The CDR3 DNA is TGTGCCAGCAGCGTCGACCGCCGACAGGGAGTAGGCACTGAAGCTTTCTTT.

The CDR3 protein is CASSHLSSAGGGNEQFF. The CDR3 region has the DNA TGCGCCAGCAGCCACCTCAGCTCAGCGGGAGGAGGCAATGAGCAGTTCTTC. The genes are TRBV4-1 and TRBJ2-1; 9 bases fit TRBD2. J gave up 6 bases and V 3 bases, and 12 bases lay outside the gene matches. The CDR3 is made up of 17 amino acids. Germline V lookup: CDR1 MGHRA, CDR2 YSYEKL.